This TCR beta chain was sequenced in a study of blood T cells in healthy people across ages. Sample-barcoded 5' priming and a J-beta primer mix drove a second PCR of about 6 to 11 cycles. TCRdb reprocessed the 5' RACE reads with MiXCR, giving one entry per CDR3 protein. This sample carries approximately 730,000 distinct CDR3 sequences, about 55% of them seen once, and the ten largest clones take around 41%. The CDR3 is 14 residues long. CDR1 and CDR2 (germline): DFQATT, SNEGSKA (reference sequence). About this clonotype: One end of the junction varies from germline; a read error may be responsible.

Material for sequencing was blood. The source of this sequence is a man older than 75 in good health. The rearrangement links TRBV20-1 to TRBJ1-1; 8 bases are shared with TRBD1. The CDR3 DNA reads as TGCAGTGCTAAGGACAGGGTTGGGCACACTGAAGTTTTCTTT. Protein sequence: CSAKDRVGHTEVFF.